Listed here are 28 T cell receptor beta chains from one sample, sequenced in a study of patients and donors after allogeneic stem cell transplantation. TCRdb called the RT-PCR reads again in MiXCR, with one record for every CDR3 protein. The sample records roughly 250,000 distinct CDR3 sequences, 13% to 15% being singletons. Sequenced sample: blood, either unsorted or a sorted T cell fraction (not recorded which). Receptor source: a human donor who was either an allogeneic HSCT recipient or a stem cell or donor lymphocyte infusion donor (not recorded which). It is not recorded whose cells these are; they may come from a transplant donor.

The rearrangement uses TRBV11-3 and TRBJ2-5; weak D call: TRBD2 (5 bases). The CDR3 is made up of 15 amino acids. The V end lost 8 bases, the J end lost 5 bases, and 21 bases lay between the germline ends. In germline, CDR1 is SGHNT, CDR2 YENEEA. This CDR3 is CASPTGERLGETQYF. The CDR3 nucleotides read TGTGCCAGCCCTACCGGGGAGCGACTGGGGGAGACCCAGTACTTC.

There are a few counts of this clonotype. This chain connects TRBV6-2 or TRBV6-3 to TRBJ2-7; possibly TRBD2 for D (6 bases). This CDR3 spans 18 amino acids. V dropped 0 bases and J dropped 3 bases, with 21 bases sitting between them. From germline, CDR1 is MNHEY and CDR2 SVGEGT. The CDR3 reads CASSYSVFGVADGYEQYF. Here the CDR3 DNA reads TGTGCCAGCAGTTACTCGGTATTTGGGGTAGCGGATGGCTACGAGCAGTACTTC.

The CDR3 sequence is CASSISGPGFGANSNQPQHF. DNA for the CDR3: TGTGCCAGTAGTATTTCCGGCCCAGGGTTCGGGGCAAATAGCAATCAGCCCCAGCATTTT. The V call is TRBV19, the J call TRBJ1-5, with a tentative D call TRBD1 (5 bases). The CDR3 is 20 residues long. Between the trimmed V and J ends, which lost 3 bases and 0 bases, there was a span of 24 bases. Germline V gene data show CDR1 as LNHDA and CDR2 as SQIVND (reference sequence).

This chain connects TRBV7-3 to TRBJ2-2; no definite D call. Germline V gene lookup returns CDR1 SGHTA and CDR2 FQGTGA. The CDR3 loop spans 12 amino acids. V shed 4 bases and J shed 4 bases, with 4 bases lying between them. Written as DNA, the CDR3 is TGTGCCAGCAGCTACCTCACCGGGGAGCTGTTTTTT. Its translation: CASSYLTGELFF.

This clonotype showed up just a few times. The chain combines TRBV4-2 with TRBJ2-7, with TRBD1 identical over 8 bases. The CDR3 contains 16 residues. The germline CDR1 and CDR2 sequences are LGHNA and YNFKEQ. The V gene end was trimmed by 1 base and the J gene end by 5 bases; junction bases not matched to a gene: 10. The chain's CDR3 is CASSQGSGTGGNEQYF. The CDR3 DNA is TGTGCCAGCAGCCAAGGCTCAGGGACAGGAGGTAACGAGCAGTACTTC.

CDR3 DNA: TGTGCCAGCAGCTCCGGGACAGGGGCTTTCGGCTACACCTTC. Encoded protein: CASSSGTGAFGYTF. The chain joins TRBV5-6 to TRBJ1-2, with 10 bases that match TRBD1. V lost 3 bases, J lost 8 bases, and 7 bases stayed unmatched. The CDR3 spans 14 residues. Per the germline V gene, CDR1 is SGHDT and CDR2 is YYEEEE.

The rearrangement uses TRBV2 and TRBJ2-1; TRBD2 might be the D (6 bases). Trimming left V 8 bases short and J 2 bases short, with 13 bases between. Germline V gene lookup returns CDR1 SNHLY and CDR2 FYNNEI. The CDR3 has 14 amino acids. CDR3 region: CASGDWETYNEQFF. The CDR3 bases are TGTGCCAGCGGGGACTGGGAGACCTACAATGAGCAGTTCTTC.

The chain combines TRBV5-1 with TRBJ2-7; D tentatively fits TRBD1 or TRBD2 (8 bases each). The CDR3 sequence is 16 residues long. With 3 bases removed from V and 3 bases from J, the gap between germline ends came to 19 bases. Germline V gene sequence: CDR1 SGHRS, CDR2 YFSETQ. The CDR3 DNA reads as TGCGCCAGCAGCTCGGGAGGGACAGGCTTATACTACGAGCAGTACTTC. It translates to CASSSGGTGLYYEQYF.

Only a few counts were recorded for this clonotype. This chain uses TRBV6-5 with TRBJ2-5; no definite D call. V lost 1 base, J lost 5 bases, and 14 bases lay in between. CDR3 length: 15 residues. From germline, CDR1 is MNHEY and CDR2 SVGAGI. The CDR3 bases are TGTGCCAGCAGTTACTATAACGAAGACGGGGAGACCCAGTACTTC. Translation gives CASSYYNEDGETQYF.

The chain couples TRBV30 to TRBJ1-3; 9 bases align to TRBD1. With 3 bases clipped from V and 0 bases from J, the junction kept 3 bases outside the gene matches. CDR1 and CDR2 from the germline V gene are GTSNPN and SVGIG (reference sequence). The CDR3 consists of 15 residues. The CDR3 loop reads CAWRDRGFSGNTIYF. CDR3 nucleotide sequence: TGTGCCTGGAGAGACAGGGGGTTCTCTGGAAACACCATATATTTT.

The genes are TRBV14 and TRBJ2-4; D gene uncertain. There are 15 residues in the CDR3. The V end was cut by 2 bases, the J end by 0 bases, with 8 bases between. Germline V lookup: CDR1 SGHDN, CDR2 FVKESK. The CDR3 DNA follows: TGTGCCAGCAGCCAAACCGCGGTAGCCAAAAACATTCAGTACTTC. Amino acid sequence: CASSQTAVAKNIQYF.

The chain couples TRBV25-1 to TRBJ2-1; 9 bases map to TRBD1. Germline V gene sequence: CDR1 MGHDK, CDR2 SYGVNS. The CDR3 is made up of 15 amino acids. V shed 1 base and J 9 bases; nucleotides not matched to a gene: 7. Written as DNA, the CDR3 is TGTGCCAGCAGTGAATCCGGGACAGGGATGGGTGAGCAGTTCTTC. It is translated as CASSESGTGMGEQFF.

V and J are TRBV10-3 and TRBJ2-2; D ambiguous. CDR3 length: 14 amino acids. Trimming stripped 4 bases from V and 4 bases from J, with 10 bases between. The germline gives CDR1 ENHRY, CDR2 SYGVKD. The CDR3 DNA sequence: TGTGCCATCAGTGTGACCGAAGCCACCGGGGAGCTGTTTTTT. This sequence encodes CAISVTEATGELFF.

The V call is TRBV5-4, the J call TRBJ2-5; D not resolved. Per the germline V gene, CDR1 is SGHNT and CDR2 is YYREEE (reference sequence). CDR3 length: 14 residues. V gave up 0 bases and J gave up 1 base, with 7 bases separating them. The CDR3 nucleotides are TGTGCCAGCAGCTTGGTCCGCAGCCAAGAGACCCAGTACTTC. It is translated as CASSLVRSQETQYF.

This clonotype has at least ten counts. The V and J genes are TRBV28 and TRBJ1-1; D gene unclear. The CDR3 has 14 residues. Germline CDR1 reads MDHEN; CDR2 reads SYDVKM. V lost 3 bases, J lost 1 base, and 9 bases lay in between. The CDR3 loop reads CASSFHRENTEAFF. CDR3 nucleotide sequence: TGTGCCAGCAGTTTCCACCGCGAGAACACTGAAGCTTTCTTT.

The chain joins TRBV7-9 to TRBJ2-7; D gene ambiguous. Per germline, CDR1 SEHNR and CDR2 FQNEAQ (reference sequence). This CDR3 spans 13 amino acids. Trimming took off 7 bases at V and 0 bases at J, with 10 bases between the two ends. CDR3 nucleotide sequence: TGTGCCAGCACCCCCGGCCCCTCCTACGAGCAGTACTTC. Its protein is CASTPGPSYEQYF.

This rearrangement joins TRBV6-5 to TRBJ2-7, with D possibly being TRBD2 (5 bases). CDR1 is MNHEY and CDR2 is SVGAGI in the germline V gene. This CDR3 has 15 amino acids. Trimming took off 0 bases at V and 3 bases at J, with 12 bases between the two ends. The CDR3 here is CASSYSAGINYEQYF. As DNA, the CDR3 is TGTGCCAGCAGTTACTCTGCCGGGATCAACTACGAGCAGTACTTC.

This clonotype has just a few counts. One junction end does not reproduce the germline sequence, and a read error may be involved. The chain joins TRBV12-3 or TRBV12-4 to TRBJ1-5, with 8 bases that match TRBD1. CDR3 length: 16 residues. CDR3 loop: CASSRQGMNSNQPQHF. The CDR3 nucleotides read TGTGCCAGCAGTCGACAGGGGATGAATAGCAATCAGCCCCAACATTTT.

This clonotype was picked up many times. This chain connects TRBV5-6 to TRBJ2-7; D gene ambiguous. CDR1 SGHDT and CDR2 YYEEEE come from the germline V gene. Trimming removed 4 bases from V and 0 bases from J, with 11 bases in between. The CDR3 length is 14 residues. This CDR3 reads CASSPVPGSYEQYF. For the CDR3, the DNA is TGTGCCAGCAGCCCGGTTCCAGGCTCCTACGAGCAGTACTTC.

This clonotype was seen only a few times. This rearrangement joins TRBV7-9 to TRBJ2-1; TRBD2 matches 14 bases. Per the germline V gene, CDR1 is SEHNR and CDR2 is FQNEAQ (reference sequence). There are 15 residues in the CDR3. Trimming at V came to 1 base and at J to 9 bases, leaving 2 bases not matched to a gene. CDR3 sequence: CASSLVGTSGSEQFF. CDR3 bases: TGTGCCAGCAGCTTAGTTGGGACTAGCGGGAGTGAGCAGTTCTTC.

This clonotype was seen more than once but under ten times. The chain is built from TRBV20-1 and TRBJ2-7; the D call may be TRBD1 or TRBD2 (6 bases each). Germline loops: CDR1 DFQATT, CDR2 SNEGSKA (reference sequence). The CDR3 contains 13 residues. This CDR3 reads CSAGTPPSYEQYF. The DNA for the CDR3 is TGCAGCGCGGGGACACCACCGTCCTACGAGCAGTACTTC.

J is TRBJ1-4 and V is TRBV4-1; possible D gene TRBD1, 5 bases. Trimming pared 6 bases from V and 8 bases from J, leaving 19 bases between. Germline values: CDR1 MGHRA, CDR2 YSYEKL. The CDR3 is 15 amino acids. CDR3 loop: CASRGRPGVGEKLFF. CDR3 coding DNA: TGCGCCAGCAGGGGGCGGCCGGGGGTGGGGGAAAAACTGTTTTTT.

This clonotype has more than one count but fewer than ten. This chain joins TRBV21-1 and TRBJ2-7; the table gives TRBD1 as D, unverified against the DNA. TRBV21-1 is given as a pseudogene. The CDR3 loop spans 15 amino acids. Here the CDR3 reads CASSKGARGFHEQYF. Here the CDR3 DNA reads TGTGCCAGCAGCAAAGGGGCAAGGGGGTTCCACGAGCAGTACTTC.

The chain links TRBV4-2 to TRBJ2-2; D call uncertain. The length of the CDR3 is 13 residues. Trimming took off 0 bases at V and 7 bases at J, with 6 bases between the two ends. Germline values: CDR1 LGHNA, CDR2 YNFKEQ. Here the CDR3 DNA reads TGTGCCAGCAGCCAAGAAGGCCACGGGGAGCTGTTTTTT. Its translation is CASSQEGHGELFF.

CDR3 loop: CASSETINEKLFF. The CDR3 bases are TGTGCCAGCAGTGAAACCATTAATGAAAAACTGTTTTTT. V gene TRBV6-1 combines with J gene TRBJ1-4; D not resolved. CDR3 length equals 13 residues. The germline CDR1 and CDR2 sequences are MNHNS and SASEGT. V lost 2 bases, J lost 4 bases, and 5 bases lay in between.

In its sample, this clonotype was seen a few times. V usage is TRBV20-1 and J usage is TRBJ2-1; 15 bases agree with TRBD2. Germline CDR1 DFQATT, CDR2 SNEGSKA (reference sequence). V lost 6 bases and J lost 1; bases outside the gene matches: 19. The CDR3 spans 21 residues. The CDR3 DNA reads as TGCAGTGCCACCCTTTTCCGGACTAGCGGGAGGGCCGTGCGGTCCTACAATGAGCAGTTCTTC. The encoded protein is CSATLFRTSGRAVRSYNEQFF.

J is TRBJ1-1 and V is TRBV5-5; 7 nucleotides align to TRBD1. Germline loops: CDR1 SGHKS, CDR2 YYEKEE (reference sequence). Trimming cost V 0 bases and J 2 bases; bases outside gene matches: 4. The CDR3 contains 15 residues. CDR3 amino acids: CASSLAQGVNTEAFF. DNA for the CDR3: TGTGCCAGCAGCTTGGCCCAGGGGGTAAACACTGAAGCTTTCTTT.

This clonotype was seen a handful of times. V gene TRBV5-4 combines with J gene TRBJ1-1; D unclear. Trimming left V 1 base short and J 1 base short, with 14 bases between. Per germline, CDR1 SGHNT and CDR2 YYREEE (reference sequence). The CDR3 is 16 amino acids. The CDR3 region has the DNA TGTGCCAGCAGCTTGCGCGGAAGAGAGAGGAACACTGAAGCTTTCTTT. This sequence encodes CASSLRGRERNTEAFF. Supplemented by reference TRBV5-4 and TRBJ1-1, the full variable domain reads ETGVTQSPTHLIKTRGQQVTLRCSSQSGHNTVSWYQQALGQGPQFIFQYYREEENGRGNFPPRFSGLQFPNYSSELNVNALELDDSALYLCASSLRGRERNTEAFFGQGTRLTVV.